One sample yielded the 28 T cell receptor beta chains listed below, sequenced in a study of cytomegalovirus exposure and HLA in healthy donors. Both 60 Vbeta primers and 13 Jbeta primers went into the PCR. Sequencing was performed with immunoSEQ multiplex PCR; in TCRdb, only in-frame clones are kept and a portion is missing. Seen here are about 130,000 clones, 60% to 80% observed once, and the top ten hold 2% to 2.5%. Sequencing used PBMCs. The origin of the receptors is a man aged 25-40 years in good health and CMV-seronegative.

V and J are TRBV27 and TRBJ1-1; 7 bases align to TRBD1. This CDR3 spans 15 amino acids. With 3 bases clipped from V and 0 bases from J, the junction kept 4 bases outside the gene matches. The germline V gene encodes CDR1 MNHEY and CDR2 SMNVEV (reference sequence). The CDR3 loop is CASSLHRGLNTEAFF. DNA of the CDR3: TGTGCCAGCAGTTTGCACAGGGGTTTGAACACTGAAGCTTTCTTT.

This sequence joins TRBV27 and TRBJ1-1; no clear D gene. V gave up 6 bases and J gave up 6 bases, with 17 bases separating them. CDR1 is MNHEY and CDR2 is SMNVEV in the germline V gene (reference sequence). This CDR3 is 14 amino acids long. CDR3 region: CASSPDRGVPEAFF. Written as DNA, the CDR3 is TGTGCCAGCAGCCCAGATCGGGGTGTTCCTGAAGCTTTCTTT.

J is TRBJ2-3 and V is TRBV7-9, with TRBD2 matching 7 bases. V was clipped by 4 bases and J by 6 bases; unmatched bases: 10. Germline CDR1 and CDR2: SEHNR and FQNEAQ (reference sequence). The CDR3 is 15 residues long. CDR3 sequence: CASSSFSGSFDTQYF. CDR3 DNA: TGTGCCAGCAGCTCATTTAGCGGGTCCTTCGATACGCAGTATTTT.

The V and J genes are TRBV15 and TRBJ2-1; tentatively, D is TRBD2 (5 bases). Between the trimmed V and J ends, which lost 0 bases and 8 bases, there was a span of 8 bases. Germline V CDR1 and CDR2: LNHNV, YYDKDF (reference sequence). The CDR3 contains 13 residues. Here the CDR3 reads CATSRDPGDEQFF. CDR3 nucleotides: TGTGCCACCAGCAGAGATCCCGGGGATGAGCAGTTCTTC.

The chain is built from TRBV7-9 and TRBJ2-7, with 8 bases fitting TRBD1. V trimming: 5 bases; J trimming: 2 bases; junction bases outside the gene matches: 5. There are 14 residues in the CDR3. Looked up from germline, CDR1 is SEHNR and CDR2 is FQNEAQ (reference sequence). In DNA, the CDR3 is TGTGCCAGCAGCGGGCGGGACAGGCCCTACGAGCAGTACTTC. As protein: CASSGRDRPYEQYF.

The CDR3 DNA is TGTGCCAGCTCACCCTTTAGCGGGGCAAACACAGATACGCAGTATTTT. Its translation: CASSPFSGANTDTQYF. This rearrangement joins TRBV18 to TRBJ2-3, with 8 bases lining up with TRBD2. Germline V gene lookup returns CDR1 KGHSH and CDR2 LQKENI. Germline trimming cut 3 bases from V and 2 bases from J; bases unmatched to any gene: 7. The CDR3 loop spans 16 amino acids. The complete variable domain, with remaining parts taken from reference TRBV18 and TRBJ2-3, reads NAGVMQNPRHLVRRRGQEARLRCSPMKGHSHVYWYRQLPEEGLKFMVYLQKENIIDESGMPKERFSAEFPKEGPSILRIQQVVRGDSAAYFCASSPFSGANTDTQYFGPGTRLTVL.

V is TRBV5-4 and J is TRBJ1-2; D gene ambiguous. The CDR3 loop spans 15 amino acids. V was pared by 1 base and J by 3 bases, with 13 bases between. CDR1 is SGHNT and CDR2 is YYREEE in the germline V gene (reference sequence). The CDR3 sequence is CASSLWATLDYGYTF. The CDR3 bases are TGTGCCAGCAGCTTGTGGGCAACATTGGACTATGGCTACACCTTC.

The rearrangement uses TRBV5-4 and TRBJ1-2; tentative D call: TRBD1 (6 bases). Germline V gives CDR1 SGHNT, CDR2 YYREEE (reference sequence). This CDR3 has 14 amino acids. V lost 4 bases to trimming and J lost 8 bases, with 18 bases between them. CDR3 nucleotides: TGTGCCAGCAGCGCTACCGACAGGTCGTTGGGCTACACCTTC. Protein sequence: CASSATDRSLGYTF.

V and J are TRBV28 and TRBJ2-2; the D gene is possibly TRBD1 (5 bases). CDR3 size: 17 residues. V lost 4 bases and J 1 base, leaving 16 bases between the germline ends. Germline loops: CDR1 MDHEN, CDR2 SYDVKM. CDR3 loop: CASSSPLLTGNTGELFF. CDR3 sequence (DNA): TGTGCCAGCAGTTCCCCCTTACTTACAGGGAACACCGGGGAGCTGTTTTTT.

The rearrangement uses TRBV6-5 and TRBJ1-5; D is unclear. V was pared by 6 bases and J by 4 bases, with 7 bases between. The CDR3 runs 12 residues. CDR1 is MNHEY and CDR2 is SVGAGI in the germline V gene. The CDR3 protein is CASSLPNQPQHF. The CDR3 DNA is TGTGCCAGCAGCCTTCCGAATCAGCCCCAGCATTTT.

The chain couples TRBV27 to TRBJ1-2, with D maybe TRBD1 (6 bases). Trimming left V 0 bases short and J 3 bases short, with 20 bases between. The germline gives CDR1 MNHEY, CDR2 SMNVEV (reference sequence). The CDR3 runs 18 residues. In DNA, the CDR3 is TGTGCCAGCAGTTTATCGGGGCAGGGGATCATCCGGGACTATGGCTACACCTTC. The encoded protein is CASSLSGQGIIRDYGYTF.

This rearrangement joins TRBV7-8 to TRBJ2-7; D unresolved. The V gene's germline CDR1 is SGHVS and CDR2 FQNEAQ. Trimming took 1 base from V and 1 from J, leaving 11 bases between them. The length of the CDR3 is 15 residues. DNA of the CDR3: TGTGCCAGCAGCTTAGGCGGTCAGCTTTCCTACGAGCAGTACTTC. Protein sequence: CASSLGGQLSYEQYF.

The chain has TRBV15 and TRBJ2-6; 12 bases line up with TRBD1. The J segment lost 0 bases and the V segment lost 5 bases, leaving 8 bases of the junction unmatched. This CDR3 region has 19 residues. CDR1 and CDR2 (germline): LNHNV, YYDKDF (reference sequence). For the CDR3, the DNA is TGTGCCACCAGCGACCCCGGGACAGGGGGCGGCTCTGGGGCCAACGTCCTGACTTTC. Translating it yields CATSDPGTGGGSGANVLTF. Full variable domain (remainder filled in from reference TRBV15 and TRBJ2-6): DAMVIQNPRYQVTQFGKPVTLSCSQTLNHNVMYWYQQKSSQAPKLLFHYYDKDFNNEADTPDNFQSRRPNTSFCFLDIRSPGLGDTAMYLCATSDPGTGGGSGANVLTFGAGSRLTVL.

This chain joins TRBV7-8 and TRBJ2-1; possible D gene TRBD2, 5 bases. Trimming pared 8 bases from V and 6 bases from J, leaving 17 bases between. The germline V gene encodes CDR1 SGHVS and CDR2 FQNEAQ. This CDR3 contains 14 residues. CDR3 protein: CASAGSSLGNEQFF. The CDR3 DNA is TGTGCCAGCGCGGGTAGCTCCTTGGGCAATGAGCAGTTCTTC.

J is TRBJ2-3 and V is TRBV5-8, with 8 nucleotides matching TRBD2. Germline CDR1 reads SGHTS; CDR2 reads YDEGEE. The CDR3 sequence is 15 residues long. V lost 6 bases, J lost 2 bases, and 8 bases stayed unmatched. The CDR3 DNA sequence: TGTGCCAGCACCACAACTAGCGGCGCCACAGATACGCAGTATTTT. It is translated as CASTTTSGATDTQYF.

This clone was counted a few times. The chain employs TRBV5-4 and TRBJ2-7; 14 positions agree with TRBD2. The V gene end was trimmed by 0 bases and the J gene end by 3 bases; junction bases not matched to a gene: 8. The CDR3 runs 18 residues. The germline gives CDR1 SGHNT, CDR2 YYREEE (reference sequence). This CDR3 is CASSLALGLAGESYEQYF. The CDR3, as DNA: TGTGCCAGCAGCTTGGCACTGGGACTAGCGGGAGAAAGCTACGAGCAGTACTTC.

The CDR3 loop is CASSQDIGHHIANTGELFF. The DNA for the CDR3 is TGCGCCAGCAGCCAAGACATTGGACACCATATCGCGAACACCGGGGAGCTGTTTTTT. The rearrangement uses TRBV4-1 and TRBJ2-2; D may be TRBD1 (5 bases). The germline V gene encodes CDR1 MGHRA and CDR2 YSYEKL. This CDR3 has 19 residues. V lost 0 bases, J lost 0 bases, and 17 bases lay in between.

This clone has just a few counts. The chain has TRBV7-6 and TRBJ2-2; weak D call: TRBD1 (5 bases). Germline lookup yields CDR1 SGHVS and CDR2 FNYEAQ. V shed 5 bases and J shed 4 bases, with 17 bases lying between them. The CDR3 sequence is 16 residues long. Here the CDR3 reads CASSGESDSFTGELFF. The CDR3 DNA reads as TGTGCCAGCAGCGGGGAATCTGACAGTTTCACCGGGGAGCTGTTTTTT. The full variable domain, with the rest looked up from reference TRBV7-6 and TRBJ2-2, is GAGVSQSPRYKVTKRGQDVALRCDPISGHVSLYWYRQALGQGPEFLTYFNYEAQQDKSGLPNDRFSAERPEGSISTLTIQRTEQRDSAMYRCASSGESDSFTGELFFGEGSRLTVL.

As DNA, the CDR3 is TGTGCCAGCAGCTTGCCGGAGAACTATGGCTACACCTTC. It encodes CASSLPENYGYTF. The V gene is TRBV5-4, the J gene TRBJ1-2; D gene unclear. With 1 base removed from V and 2 bases from J, the gap between germline ends came to 6 bases. Germline CDR1 reads SGHNT; CDR2 reads YYREEE (reference sequence). This CDR3 is built from 13 residues.

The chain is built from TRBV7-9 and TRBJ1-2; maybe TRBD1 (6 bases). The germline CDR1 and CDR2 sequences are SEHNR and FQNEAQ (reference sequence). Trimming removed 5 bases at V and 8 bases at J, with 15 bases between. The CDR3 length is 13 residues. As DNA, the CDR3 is TGTGCCAGCAGCCCGCCCGCAGGGGTAGGCTACACCTTC. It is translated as CASSPPAGVGYTF.

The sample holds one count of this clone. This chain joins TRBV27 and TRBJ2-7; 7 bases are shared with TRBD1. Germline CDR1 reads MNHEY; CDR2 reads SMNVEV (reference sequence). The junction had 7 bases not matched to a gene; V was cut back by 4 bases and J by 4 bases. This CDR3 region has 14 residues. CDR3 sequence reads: CASSSGQNIYEQYF. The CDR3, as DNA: TGTGCCAGCAGTTCGGGACAGAATATTTACGAGCAGTACTTC.

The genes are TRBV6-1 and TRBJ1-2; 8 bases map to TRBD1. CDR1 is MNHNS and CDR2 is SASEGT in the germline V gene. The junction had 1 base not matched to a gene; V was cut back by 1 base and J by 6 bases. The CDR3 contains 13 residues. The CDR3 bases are TGTGCCAGCAGTGAAGGACAGGGGCATGGCTACACCTTC. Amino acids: CASSEGQGHGYTF.

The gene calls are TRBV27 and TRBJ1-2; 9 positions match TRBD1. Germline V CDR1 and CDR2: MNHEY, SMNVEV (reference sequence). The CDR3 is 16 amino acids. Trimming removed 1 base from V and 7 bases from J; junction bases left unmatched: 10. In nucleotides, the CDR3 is TGTGCCAGCAGTTTATACACAGGGGGCGCTTTCGGTGGCTACACCTTC. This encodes CASSLYTGGAFGGYTF.

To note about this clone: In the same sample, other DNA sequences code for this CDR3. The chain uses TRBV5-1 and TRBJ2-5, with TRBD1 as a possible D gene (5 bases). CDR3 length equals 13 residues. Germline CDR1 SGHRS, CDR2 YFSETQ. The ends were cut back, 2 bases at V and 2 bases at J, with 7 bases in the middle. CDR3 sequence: CASSLGAQETQYF. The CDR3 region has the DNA TGCGCCAGCAGCTTAGGGGCGCAAGAGACCCAGTACTTC.

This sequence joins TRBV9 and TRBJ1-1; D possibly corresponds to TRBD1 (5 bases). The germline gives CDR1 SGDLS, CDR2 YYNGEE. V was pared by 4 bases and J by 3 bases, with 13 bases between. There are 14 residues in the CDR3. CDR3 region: CASSRGSRDTEAFF. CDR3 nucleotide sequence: TGTGCCAGCAGCCGGGGGAGTAGGGACACTGAAGCTTTCTTT.

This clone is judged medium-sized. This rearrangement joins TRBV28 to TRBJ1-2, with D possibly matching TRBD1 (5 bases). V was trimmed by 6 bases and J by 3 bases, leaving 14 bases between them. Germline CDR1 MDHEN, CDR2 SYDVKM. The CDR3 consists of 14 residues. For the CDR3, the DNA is TGTGCCAGCAGAGGGGATCGACCTTACTATGGCTACACCTTC. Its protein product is CASRGDRPYYGYTF.

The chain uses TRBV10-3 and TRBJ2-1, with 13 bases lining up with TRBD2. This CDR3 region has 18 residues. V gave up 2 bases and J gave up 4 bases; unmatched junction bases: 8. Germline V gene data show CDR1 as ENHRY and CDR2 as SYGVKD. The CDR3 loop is CAISETSGRDPFYNEQFF. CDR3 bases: TGTGCCATCAGTGAGACTAGCGGGAGGGACCCTTTTTACAATGAGCAGTTCTTC.

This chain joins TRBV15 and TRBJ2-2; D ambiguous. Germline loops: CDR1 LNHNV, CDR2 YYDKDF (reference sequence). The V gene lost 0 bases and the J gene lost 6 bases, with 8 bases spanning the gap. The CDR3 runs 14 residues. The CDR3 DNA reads TGTGCCACCAGCAGAGAGGCCGCCCCCGGGGAGCTGTTTTTT. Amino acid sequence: CATSREAAPGELFF.